Below, one TCR beta chain is given with its context. Antigen unknown. In this CDR3 the conserved last residue, phenylalanine or tryptophan, is missing, so a read error is likely. CDR1 is SGHAT and CDR2 is FQDESV in the germline V gene (reference sequence). Trimming took off 5 bases at V and 4 bases at J, with 29 bases between the two ends. This CDR3 contains 19 residues. The sample belongs to a study of CD8 T cells in ankylosing spondylitis. Overall study results and limits: A motif of under ten highly homologous TCR beta variants was seen as apparently characteristic of ankylosing spondylitis blood. Disease-linked clones, CD8+, were relatively rare in peripheral blood. The clones that were linked to disease were reported to be significantly enriched in matched synovial fluid samples from ankylosing spondylitis patients.

Quantitative barcoded 5'-RACE was used to prepare TCR beta libraries. In TCRdb, the 5' RACE reads were re-called with MiXCR into one record per CDR3 protein. Among around 53,000 distinct CDR3 sequences, about 7.8% were seen once, and the ten largest hold roughly 8%. This receptor was identified in a female donor with ankylosing spondylitis or in good health (not recorded which). The sequenced sample consisted of blood, either unsorted or a sorted T cell fraction (not recorded which). This sequence joins TRBV11-1 and TRBJ1-2, with D possibly being TRBD1 (5 bases). CDR3 loop: CASSPSTYGTGVKGYGYTS. For the CDR3, the DNA is TGTGCCAGCAGCCCGAGTACTTACGGGACCGGGGTAAAAGGCTATGGCTACACCTCC.